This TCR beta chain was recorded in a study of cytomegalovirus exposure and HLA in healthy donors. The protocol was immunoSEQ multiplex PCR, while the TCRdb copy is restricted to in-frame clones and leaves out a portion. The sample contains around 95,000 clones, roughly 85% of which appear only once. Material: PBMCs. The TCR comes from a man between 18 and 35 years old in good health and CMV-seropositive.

CDR3 coding DNA: TGTGCCAGCAGGACGGGGGGGGTTTGGACCGGGGAGCTGTTTTTT. Protein: CASRTGGVWTGELFF. The chain carries TRBV25-1 and TRBJ2-2; TRBD2 agrees at 8 bases. The germline CDR1 and CDR2 sequences are MGHDK and SYGVNS. Trimming at V came to 6 bases and at J to 5 bases, leaving 8 bases not matched to a gene. The CDR3 spans 15 residues. The whole variable domain, remainder taken from reference TRBV25-1 and TRBJ2-2, is EADIYQTPRYLVIGTGKKITLECSQTMGHDKMYWYQQDPGMELHLIHYSYGVNSTEKGDLSSESTVSRIRTEHFPLTLESARPSHTSQYLCASRTGGVWTGELFFGEGSRLTVL.